Below are 28 T cell receptor beta chains sequenced from a single sample in a study of blood T cell repertoires in COVID-19. The table came from immunoSEQ multiplex PCR; TCRdb's copy has only in-frame clones and leaves some out. In the table there are a few hundred thousand clones, approximately 88% of which are singletons. The sample was peripheral blood. The source is a woman aged 25 to 45 who had recovered from COVID-19.

The V gene is TRBV30, the J gene TRBJ2-3; no firm D call. V was clipped by 4 bases and J by 1 base, with 12 bases between them. Germline-derived CDR1 and CDR2 are GTSNPN and SVGIG (reference sequence). There are 14 residues in the CDR3. The CDR3 region is CAWTGRSGTDTQYF. The DNA for the CDR3 is TGTGCCTGGACCGGCAGGTCGGGCACAGATACGCAGTATTTT.

This chain joins TRBV27 and TRBJ2-5, with TRBD2 matching 14 bases. The germline gives CDR1 MNHEY, CDR2 SMNVEV (reference sequence). This CDR3 is 15 amino acids long. V was clipped by 5 bases and J by 5 bases; unmatched bases: 4. In DNA, the CDR3 is TGTGCCAGCAGTCGACTAGCGGGGGGGCTGGAGACCCAGTACTTC. Amino acid sequence: CASSRLAGGLETQYF.

DNA for the CDR3: TGTGCCAGCAAACCCGGAACCGGGACAGGAAGCTATAGCAATCAGCCCCAGCATTTT. Translation: CASKPGTGTGSYSNQPQHF. The V and J genes are TRBV28 and TRBJ1-5, with TRBD1 matching 8 bases. Germline loops: CDR1 MDHEN, CDR2 SYDVKM. J lost 0 bases, V lost 7 bases, and 17 bases had no gene match. The CDR3 loop spans 19 amino acids.

This sequence joins TRBV4-1 and TRBJ2-5, with D uncertain. Trimming shortened V by 4 bases and J by 7 bases, and 16 bases separated the two germline ends. The CDR3 has 14 amino acids. Germline V gene data show CDR1 as MGHRA and CDR2 as YSYEKL. CDR3 residues: CASSLQDPPGTQYF. CDR3 DNA: TGCGCCAGCAGCCTACAAGACCCTCCAGGGACCCAGTACTTC.

J is TRBJ1-6 and V is TRBV15; TRBD1 is a possible D gene (5 bases). Germline loops: CDR1 LNHNV, CDR2 YYDKDF (reference sequence). The CDR3 runs to 15 residues. V dropped 3 bases and J dropped 13 bases, with 19 bases sitting between them. CDR3 sequence (DNA): TGTGCCACCAGCAGGCAAGGACATCCTCCTAGGCCCCTCCACTTT. Translation gives CATSRQGHPPRPLHF.

V usage is TRBV27 and J usage is TRBJ2-7; the match to TRBD1 covers 7 bases. This CDR3 contains 12 residues. The germline CDR1 and CDR2 sequences are MNHEY and SMNVEV (reference sequence). V lost 5 bases to trimming and J lost 11 bases; unmatched junction nucleotides: 9. The CDR3 reads CASSEIQGIEYF. The CDR3 coding sequence is TGTGCCAGCAGTGAAATACAGGGGATTGAGTACTTC.

This clone was found a few times. This sample includes further DNA sequences coding for the same CDR3. The chain is built from TRBV7-2 and TRBJ2-5; TRBD2 matches at 14 bases. Germline loops: CDR1 SGHTA, CDR2 FQGNSA. V lost 4 bases, J lost 3 bases, and 1 base stayed unmatched. The CDR3 is 15 residues long. CDR3 nucleotide sequence: TGTGCCAGCAGCTCGGGACTAGCGGGAGAAGAGACCCAGTACTTC. It yields the protein CASSSGLAGEETQYF. The full variable domain, completed using reference TRBV7-2 and TRBJ2-5, is GAGVSQSPSNKVTEKGKDVELRCDPISGHTALYWYRQSLGQGLEFLIYFQGNSAPDKSGLPSDRFSAERTGGSVSTLTIQRTQQEDSAVYLCASSSGLAGEETQYFGPGTRLLVL.

The chain employs TRBV13 and TRBJ2-5, with 8 bases aligning to TRBD1. V lost 3 bases, J lost 2 bases, and 2 bases stayed unmatched. This CDR3 spans 14 amino acids. The germline CDR1 and CDR2 sequences are PRHDT and FYEKMQ (reference sequence). CDR3 loop: CASSFNRGQETQYF. CDR3 nucleotide sequence: TGTGCCAGCAGCTTTAACAGGGGGCAAGAGACCCAGTACTTC.

This chain connects TRBV9 to TRBJ2-7; the match to TRBD1 covers 10 bases. Germline CDR1 and CDR2: SGDLS and YYNGEE. Trimming cost V 4 bases and J 2 bases; bases outside gene matches: 6. This CDR3 region has 15 residues. CDR3: CASSSMGQGTYEQYF. The CDR3 nucleotides are TGTGCCAGCAGCTCCATGGGACAGGGGACCTACGAGCAGTACTTC.

CDR3 sequence: CASSPLETSGGASEQYF. CDR3 bases: TGTGCCAGCTCACCATTAGAAACTAGCGGGGGGGCCTCCGAGCAGTACTTC. This sequence joins TRBV18 and TRBJ2-7; TRBD2 agrees at 13 bases. The junction had 10 bases not matched to a gene; V was cut back by 2 bases and J by 6 bases. Germline CDR1 KGHSH, CDR2 LQKENI. This CDR3 has 17 amino acids.

This clone has just one count. The V gene is TRBV5-1, the J gene TRBJ1-2; TRBD1 agrees at 8 bases. V shed 3 bases and J 3 bases; nucleotides not matched to a gene: 13. CDR3 length: 17 residues. CDR1 and CDR2 from the germline V gene are SGHRS and YFSETQ. For the CDR3, the DNA is TGCGCCAGCAGCTCAAACACCGCCCAGGGGGCTGACTATGGCTACACCTTC. Residues: CASSSNTAQGADYGYTF.

This chain uses TRBV5-1 with TRBJ1-4; D is unresolved. Trimming took 10 bases from V and 8 from J, leaving 12 bases between them. This CDR3 has 11 amino acids. Per the germline V gene, CDR1 is SGHRS and CDR2 is YFSETQ. CDR3 region: CADRIREKLFF. In nucleotides, the CDR3 is TGCGCCGATAGAATCCGAGAAAAACTGTTTTTT.

The sample holds a few counts of this clone. As DNA, the CDR3 is TGCGCCAGCAGCTTCGAGGGAAGCTACACCTTC. The encoded protein is CASSFEGSYTF. The chain uses TRBV5-1 and TRBJ1-2, with D unresolved. V gave up 2 bases and J gave up 9 bases, with 8 bases separating them. The CDR3 is made up of 11 amino acids. The germline V gene has CDR1 SGHRS and CDR2 YFSETQ.

The chain is built from TRBV5-1 and TRBJ2-5; D is undetermined. The CDR3 extends over 13 amino acids. Germline assignment: CDR1 SGHRS and CDR2 YFSETQ. The ends were cut back, 3 bases at V and 2 bases at J, with 8 bases in the middle. CDR3 sequence (DNA): TGCGCCAGCAGCTGGCTAGGACAAGAGACCCAGTACTTC. Residues: CASSWLGQETQYF.

The chain recombines TRBV28 with TRBJ2-7, with TRBD1 identical over 8 bases. The CDR3 runs to 15 residues. Per germline, CDR1 MDHEN and CDR2 SYDVKM. After removal of 1 base from V and 6 bases from J, the junction contained 8 bases not matched to a gene. DNA of the CDR3: TGTGCCAGCAGTTTATTCGCAACAGGGGGATCCGAGCAGTACTTC. As protein: CASSLFATGGSEQYF.

This clone was detected only a few times. The gene calls are TRBV5-4 and TRBJ1-3; D might be TRBD1 (5 bases). V was pared by 0 bases and J by 4 bases, with 17 bases between. The CDR3 covers 17 residues. The germline V gene has CDR1 SGHNT and CDR2 YYREEE (reference sequence). The CDR3 protein is CASSLGGVGGRGNTIYF. CDR3 sequence (DNA): TGTGCCAGCAGCTTGGGAGGCGTCGGGGGAAGAGGAAACACCATATATTTT.

The rearrangement joins TRBV2 to TRBJ1-2, with a tentative D call TRBD1 (5 bases). CDR1 and CDR2 from the germline V gene are SNHLY and FYNNEI. The CDR3 covers 15 residues. Trimming left V 6 bases short and J 4 bases short, with 18 bases between. CDR3 residues: CASRVDRGYIYGYTF. The CDR3 DNA is TGTGCCAGCAGGGTAGACAGAGGCTACATCTATGGCTACACCTTC.

The gene calls are TRBV5-1 and TRBJ1-1; 9 nucleotides line up with TRBD1. This CDR3 is 14 amino acids long. CDR1 is SGHRS, CDR2 YFSETQ, per germline. V shed 9 bases and J 1 base; nucleotides not matched to a gene: 7. The CDR3 is CATSGGQGNTEAFF. In DNA, the CDR3 is TGCGCCACCTCGGGGGGACAGGGGAACACTGAAGCTTTCTTT.

The J gene is TRBJ2-1, the V gene TRBV18; 10 bases align to TRBD2. The V and J ends lost 5 bases and 0 bases, in that order; junction bases with no gene match: 4. There are 16 residues in the CDR3. Germline CDR1 is KGHSH and CDR2 is LQKENI. CDR3 in amino acids: CASSVIAGGSYNEQFF. Written as DNA, the CDR3 is TGTGCCAGCTCAGTTATAGCGGGGGGCTCCTACAATGAGCAGTTCTTC.

This clone occurred a few times. The chain employs TRBV18 and TRBJ2-2; maybe TRBD1 (5 bases). This CDR3 is 14 amino acids long. Trimming cost V 4 bases and J 2 bases, with 8 bases left between them. CDR1 and CDR2 (germline): KGHSH, LQKENI. The CDR3: CASSQGRNTGELFF. The CDR3 nucleotides read TGTGCCAGCTCACAGGGGCGCAACACCGGGGAGCTGTTTTTT.

This chain joins TRBV11-1 and TRBJ2-1, with TRBD2 matching over 9 bases. CDR1 is SGHAT, CDR2 FQDESV, per germline (reference sequence). V trimming: 3 bases; J trimming: 5 bases; junction bases outside the gene matches: 5. This CDR3 has 15 amino acids. The CDR3 coding sequence is TGTGCCAGCAGCTTCAGCGGGGGGCTCAACAATGAGCAGTTCTTC. It codes for CASSFSGGLNNEQFF.

The CDR3 loop reads CAWSALAADTQYF. The CDR3 DNA is TGTGCCTGGAGTGCCTTAGCTGCAGATACGCAGTATTTT. The chain recombines TRBV30 with TRBJ2-3, with no clear D. The germline V gene has CDR1 GTSNPN and CDR2 SVGIG (reference sequence). V was clipped by 1 base and J by 4 bases, with 9 bases between them. The CDR3 sequence is 13 residues long.

This sequence joins TRBV2 and TRBJ2-5, with TRBD1 as a possible D gene (6 bases). V dropped 8 bases and J dropped 4 bases, with 14 bases sitting between them. The V gene's germline CDR1 is SNHLY and CDR2 FYNNEI. This CDR3 contains 13 residues. CDR3: CASGTQGAETQYF. The CDR3 DNA sequence: TGTGCCAGCGGTACACAGGGCGCAGAGACCCAGTACTTC.

CDR3 sequence (DNA): TGTGCCAGCAGTGAAGATTATGGGGCGGGACAGTACTATGGCTACACCTTC. Amino acids: CASSEDYGAGQYYGYTF. The rearrangement joins TRBV6-1 to TRBJ1-2, with 7 bases matching TRBD1. This CDR3 spans 17 amino acids. The J segment lost 3 bases and the V segment lost 1 base, leaving 11 bases of the junction unmatched. The germline CDR1 and CDR2 sequences are MNHNS and SASEGT.

There are a few counts of this clone. The same CDR3 can be traced to other DNA sequences in this sample. The rearrangement joins TRBV7-2 to TRBJ2-5, with TRBD2 identical over 9 bases. The CDR3 has 15 residues. J gave up 1 base and V 5 bases, and 5 bases lay outside the gene matches. In germline, CDR1 is SGHTA, CDR2 FQGNSA. The CDR3 sequence is CASSPGTSLQETQYF. The CDR3 coding sequence is TGTGCCAGCAGCCCCGGGACTAGCCTCCAAGAGACCCAGTACTTC.

The V and J genes are TRBV10-1 and TRBJ2-1, with 11 bases identical to TRBD2. The CDR3 has 15 amino acids. Germline loops: CDR1 WNHNN, CDR2 SYGVQD (reference sequence). The V segment lost 8 bases and the J segment 6 bases; nucleotides outside the gene matches: 9. CDR3 sequence (DNA): TGCGCCAGCTCCCAGGGGACTAGCGGATTCAATGAGCAGTTCTTC. Translation: CASSQGTSGFNEQFF.

This chain links TRBV7-3 with TRBJ2-2, with TRBD1 as a possible D gene (5 bases). V was trimmed by 7 bases and J by 5 bases, leaving 14 bases between them. This CDR3 is built from 14 residues. Germline CDR1 and CDR2: SGHTA and FQGTGA. Here the CDR3 DNA reads TGTGCCAGCAACCTCGGGCAGGGAACCGGGGAGCTGTTTTTT. Translation gives CASNLGQGTGELFF.

The chain uses TRBV5-1 and TRBJ2-1, with 9 nucleotides matching TRBD2. Germline trimming cut 0 bases from V and 0 bases from J; bases unmatched to any gene: 7. The CDR3 consists of 18 residues. Germline assignment: CDR1 SGHRS and CDR2 YFSETQ. The CDR3 protein is CASSLAPSGTSSYNEQFF. CDR3 DNA sequence: TGCGCCAGCAGCTTGGCCCCTAGCGGGACCAGCTCCTACAATGAGCAGTTCTTC.